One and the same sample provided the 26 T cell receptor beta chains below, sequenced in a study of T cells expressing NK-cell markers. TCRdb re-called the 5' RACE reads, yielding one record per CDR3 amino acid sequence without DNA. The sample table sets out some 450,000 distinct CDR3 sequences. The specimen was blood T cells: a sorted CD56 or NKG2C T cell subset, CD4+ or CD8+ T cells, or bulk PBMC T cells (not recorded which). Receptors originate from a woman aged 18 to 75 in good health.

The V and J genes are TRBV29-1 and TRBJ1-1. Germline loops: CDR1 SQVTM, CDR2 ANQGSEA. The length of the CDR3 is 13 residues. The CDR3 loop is CSVGGDFFTEAFF.

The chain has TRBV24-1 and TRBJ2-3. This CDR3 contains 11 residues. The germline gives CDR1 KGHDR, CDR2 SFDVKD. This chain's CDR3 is CATSDLNTQYF.

The CDR3 loop reads CAIWDSYTGELFF. The rearrangement links TRBV3-1 to TRBJ2-2; absent DNA, TCRdb's TRBD2 call cannot be checked. The CDR3 is 13 residues long. Germline V gives CDR1 LGHDT, CDR2 YNNKEL (reference sequence).

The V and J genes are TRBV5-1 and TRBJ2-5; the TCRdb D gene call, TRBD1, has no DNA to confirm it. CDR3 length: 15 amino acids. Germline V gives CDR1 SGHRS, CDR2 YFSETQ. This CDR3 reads CASSLADLQEETQYF. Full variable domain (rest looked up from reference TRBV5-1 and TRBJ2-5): KAGVTQTPRYLIKTRGQQVTLSCSPISGHRSVSWYQQTPGQGLQFLFEYFSETQRNKGNFPGRFSGRQFSNSRSEMNVSTLELGDSALYLCASSLADLQEETQYFGPGTRLLVL.

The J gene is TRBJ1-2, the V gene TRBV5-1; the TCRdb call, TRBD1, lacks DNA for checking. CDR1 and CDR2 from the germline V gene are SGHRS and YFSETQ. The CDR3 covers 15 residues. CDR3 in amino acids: CASSWDPGQVYGYTF.

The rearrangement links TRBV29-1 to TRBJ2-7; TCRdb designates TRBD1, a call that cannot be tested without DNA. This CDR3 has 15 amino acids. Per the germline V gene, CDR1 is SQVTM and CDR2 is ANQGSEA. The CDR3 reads CSVESTAAPTYEQYF.

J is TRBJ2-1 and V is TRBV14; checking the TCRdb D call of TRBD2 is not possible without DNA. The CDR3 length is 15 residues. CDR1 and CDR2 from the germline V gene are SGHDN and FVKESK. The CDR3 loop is CASRSGTSGNNEQFF.

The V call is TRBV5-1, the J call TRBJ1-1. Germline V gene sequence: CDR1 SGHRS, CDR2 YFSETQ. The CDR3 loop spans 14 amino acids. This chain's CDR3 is CASSLDEGYTEAFF.

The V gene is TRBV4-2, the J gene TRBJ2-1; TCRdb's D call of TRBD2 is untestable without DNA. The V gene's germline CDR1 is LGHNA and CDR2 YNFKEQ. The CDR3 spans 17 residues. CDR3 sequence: CASSHPTSGVSYNEQFF.

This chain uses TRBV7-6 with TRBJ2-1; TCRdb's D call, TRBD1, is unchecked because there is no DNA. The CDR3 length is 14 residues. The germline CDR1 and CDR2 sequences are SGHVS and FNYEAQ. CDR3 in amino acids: CASSLTGIYNEQFF.

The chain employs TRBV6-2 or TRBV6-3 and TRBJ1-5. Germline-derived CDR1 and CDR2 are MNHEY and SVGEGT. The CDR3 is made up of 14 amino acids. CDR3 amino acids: CASSYDTFNQPQHF.

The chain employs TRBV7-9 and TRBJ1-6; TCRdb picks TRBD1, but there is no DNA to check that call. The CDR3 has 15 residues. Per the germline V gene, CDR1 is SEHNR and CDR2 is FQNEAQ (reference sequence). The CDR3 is CASSLGDGAGSPLHF.

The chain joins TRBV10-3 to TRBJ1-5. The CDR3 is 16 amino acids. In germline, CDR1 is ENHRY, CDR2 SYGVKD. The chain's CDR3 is CAISESFSASNQPQHF.

The CDR3 sequence: CSVVGRAADTQYF. V is TRBV29-1 and J is TRBJ2-3; the TCRdb call, TRBD2, lacks DNA for checking. The CDR3 is 13 residues long. Germline CDR1 reads SQVTM; CDR2 reads ANQGSEA.

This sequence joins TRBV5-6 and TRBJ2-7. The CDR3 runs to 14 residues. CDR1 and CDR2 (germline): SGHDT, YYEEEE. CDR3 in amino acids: CASSSEIGSYEQYF.

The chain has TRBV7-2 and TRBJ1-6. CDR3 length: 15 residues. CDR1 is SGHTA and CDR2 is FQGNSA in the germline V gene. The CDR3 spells CASSLEQLYNSPLHF.

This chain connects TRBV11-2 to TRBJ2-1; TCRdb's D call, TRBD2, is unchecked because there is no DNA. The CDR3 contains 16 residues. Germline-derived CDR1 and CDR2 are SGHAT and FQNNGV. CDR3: CASRSGTSARVNEQFF.

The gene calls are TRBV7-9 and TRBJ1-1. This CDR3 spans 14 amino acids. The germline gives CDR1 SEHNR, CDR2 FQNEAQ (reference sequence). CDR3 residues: CASSSIGSNTEAFF.

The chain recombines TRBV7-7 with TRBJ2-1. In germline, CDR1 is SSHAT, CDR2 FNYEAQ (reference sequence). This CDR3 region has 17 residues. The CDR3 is CASSLGGGKLSYNEQFF.

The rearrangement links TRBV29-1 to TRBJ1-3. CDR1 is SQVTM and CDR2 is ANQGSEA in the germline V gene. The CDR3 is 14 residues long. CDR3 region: CSVEILGSGNTIYF.

Here the CDR3 reads CASSPQGIFTDTQYF. The chain combines TRBV18 with TRBJ2-3. Germline-derived CDR1 and CDR2 are KGHSH and LQKENI. The CDR3 length is 15 residues.

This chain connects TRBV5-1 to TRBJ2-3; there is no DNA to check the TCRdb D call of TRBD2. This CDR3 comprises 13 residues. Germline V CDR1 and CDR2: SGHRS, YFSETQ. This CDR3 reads CASTSGFTDTQYF.

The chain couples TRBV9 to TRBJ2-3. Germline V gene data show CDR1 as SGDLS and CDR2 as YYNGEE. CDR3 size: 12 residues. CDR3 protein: CASSDNGDTQYF.

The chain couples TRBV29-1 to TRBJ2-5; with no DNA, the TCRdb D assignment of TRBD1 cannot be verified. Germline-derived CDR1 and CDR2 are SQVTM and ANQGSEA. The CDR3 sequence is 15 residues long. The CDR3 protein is CSVEGVGKRQETQYF.

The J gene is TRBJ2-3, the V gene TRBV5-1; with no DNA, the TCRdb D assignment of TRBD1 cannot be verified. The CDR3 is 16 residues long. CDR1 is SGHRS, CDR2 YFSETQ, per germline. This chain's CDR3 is CASSLGARTVTDTQYF.

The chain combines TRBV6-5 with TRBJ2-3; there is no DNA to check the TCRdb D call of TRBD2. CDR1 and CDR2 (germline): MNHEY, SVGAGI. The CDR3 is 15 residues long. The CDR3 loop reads CASSYSASGTDTQYF.